The rows below give T cell receptor beta chains drawn from one sample of a study of cytotoxic CD8 clonotypes in ibrutinib-treated CLL. The data were produced by immunoSEQ multiplex PCR, yet TCRdb's version contains in-frame clones alone and is incomplete. The sample includes approximately 170,000 clones, more than 70% of them seen just once. Sequenced here: PBMCs, sampled at disease progression, from a patient treated with ibrutinib. Receptor source: a human donor with chronic lymphocytic leukemia. The CDR3 runs from the conserved cysteine through the conserved F or W. A D gene is named only where the DNA matches it firmly. Some rows mark clone size as missing; the rest say once, few, many or name a class of expanded clone.

V gene	J gene	clone size	D gene	CDR3 DNA	CDR3 protein
TRBV19	TRBJ1-1	-	TRBD1	TGTGCCAGTGGACTACAGGGGGTTCGAACTGAAGCTTTCTTT	CASGLQGVRTEAFF
TRBV11-2	TRBJ1-4	-	-	TGTGCCAGCAGCCATTCAGGGGAACGTAACGAAAAACTGTTTTTT	CASSHSGERNEKLFF
TRBV7-3	TRBJ2-3	once	-	TGTGCCAGCAGCTTAACCCCCCGGCAGGGGTCGGGCACAGATACGCAGTATTTT	CASSLTPRQGSGTDTQYF
TRBV2	TRBJ2-7	-	-	TGTGCCAGCAGTGATGACAGATCCTACGAGCAGTACTTC	CASSDDRSYEQYF
TRBV11-1	TRBJ2-5	-	-	TGTGCCAGCAGCCTAGACCCGGATCAAGAGACCCAGTACTTC	CASSLDPDQETQYF
TRBV7-2	TRBJ2-3	-	-	TGTGCCAGCAGGGGGGACCGAGGGCCAGATACGCAGTATTTT	CASRGDRGPDTQYF
TRBV25-1	TRBJ1-2	-	-	TGTGCCAGCAGTGATGAAGGGTGGGGCTCTAACTATGGCTACACCTTC	CASSDEGWGSNYGYTF
TRBV30	TRBJ1-2	-	-	TGTGCCTGGAGTGCCCTGGGCAAGGAGAGGGGCTACACCTTC	CAWSALGKERGYTF
TRBV4-3	TRBJ2-7	-	-	TGCGCCAGCAGCCAAGCAGATATCGGCTACGAGCAGTACTTC	CASSQADIGYEQYF
TRBV7-9	TRBJ2-1	-	-	TGTGCCAGCAGCTTATCAGAGTTAGGGGGGCGCAGCTCCTACAATGAGCAGTTCTTC	CASSLSELGGRSSYNEQFF
TRBV14	TRBJ2-7	-	TRBD1	TGTGCCAGCAGCCCAGGACAGGGCAAAAACTACGAGCAGTACTTC	CASSPGQGKNYEQYF
TRBV11-2	TRBJ1-3	-	TRBD1	TGTGCCAGCAGCTCGTACAGGGGTGGCTCTGGAAACACCATATATTTT	CASSSYRGGSGNTIYF
TRBV6-5	TRBJ1-3	-	-	TGTGCCAGCAGTTACTCGAATATTTTATCGGGAAACACCATATATTTT	CASSYSNILSGNTIYF
TRBV18	TRBJ1-4	-	-	TGTGCCAGCTCCCCCGGGACTGGCGAAAAACTGTTTTTT	CASSPGTGEKLFF
TRBV28	TRBJ1-5	few	-	TGTGCCAGCACCATACCGGGGGACGGAGGCCTGGGGCAGCCCCAGCATTTT	CASTIPGDGGLGQPQHF
TRBV4-2	TRBJ2-6	-	TRBD1	TGTGCCAGCAGCCCTACAGGGGGCTCTGGGGCCAACGTCCTGACTTTC	CASSPTGGSGANVLTF
TRBV5-4	TRBJ2-1	few	TRBD2	TGTGCCAGCAGCTTGGGGGGACTAGCGGGAGGGCCTTCCTACAATGAGCAGTTCTTC	CASSLGGLAGGPSYNEQFF
TRBV19	TRBJ2-1	-	TRBD1	TGTGCCAGTAGTGTCACCGGGACAGGGGCCAATGAGCAGTTCTTC	CASSVTGTGANEQFF
TRBV27	TRBJ1-1	-	-	TGTGCCAGCAGAACTATGGGGCGAGGCGTAAGTTTGAACACTGAAGCTTTCTTT	CASRTMGRGVSLNTEAFF
TRBV19	TRBJ2-3	-	-	TGTGCCAGTAGTTCCACCGACCCTGCCCCGGACCCCACAGATACGCAGTATTTT	CASSSTDPAPDPTDTQYF
TRBV27	TRBJ2-7	-	-	TGTGCCAGCAGTTTTTTCGGAGAGCAGTACTTC	CASSFFGEQYF
TRBV5-6	TRBJ2-5	-	TRBD2	TGTGCCAGCAGCTTCATTAGCGGGAGAGGAAAGACCCAGTACTTC	CASSFISGRGKTQYF
TRBV11-2	TRBJ1-3	-	-	TGTGCCAGCAGCTTAAGGGGTGGGGGCTTCTCTGGAAACACCATATATTTT	CASSLRGGGFSGNTIYF
TRBV11-3	TRBJ2-1	-	TRBD2	TGTGCCAGCAGCACGTTACTAGCGAAGCAGTTCTTC	CASSTLLAKQFF
TRBV5-3	TRBJ1-4	-	-	TGTGCCAGAAGCAGTTCGAAGGGGCGCTTTCGAGAAAAACTGTTTTTT	CARSSSKGRFREKLFF
TRBV19	TRBJ2-5	few	-	TGTGCCAGTGGGGGGACGGTCCAGGAGACCCAGTACTTC	CASGGTVQETQYF
TRBV7-3	TRBJ2-2	once	TRBD2	TGTGCCAGCAGCCTTGGCGAAGCGGGAGGAGTCGGGGAGCTGTTTTTT	CASSLGEAGGVGELFF
TRBV14	TRBJ2-1	-	-	TGTGCCAGCAGCCGAGGAGGGGTGAACTCCTACAATGAGCAGTTCTTC	CASSRGGVNSYNEQFF
TRBV30	TRBJ1-2	-	-	TGTGCCTGGACCGAGGGGTCTGCTAACTATGGCTACACCTTC	CAWTEGSANYGYTF